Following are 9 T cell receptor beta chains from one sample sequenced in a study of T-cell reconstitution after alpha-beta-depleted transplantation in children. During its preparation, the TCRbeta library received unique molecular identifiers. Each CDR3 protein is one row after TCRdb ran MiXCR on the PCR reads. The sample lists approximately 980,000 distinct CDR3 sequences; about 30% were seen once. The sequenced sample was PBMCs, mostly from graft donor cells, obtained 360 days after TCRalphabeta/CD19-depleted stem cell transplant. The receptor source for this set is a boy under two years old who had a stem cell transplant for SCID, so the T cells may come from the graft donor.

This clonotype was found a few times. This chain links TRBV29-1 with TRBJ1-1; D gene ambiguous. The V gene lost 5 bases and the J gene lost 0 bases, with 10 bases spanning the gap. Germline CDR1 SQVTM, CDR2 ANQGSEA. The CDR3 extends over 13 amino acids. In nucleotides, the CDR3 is TGCAGCGTTATGGCTAATATGAACACTGAAGCTTTCTTT. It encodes CSVMANMNTEAFF.

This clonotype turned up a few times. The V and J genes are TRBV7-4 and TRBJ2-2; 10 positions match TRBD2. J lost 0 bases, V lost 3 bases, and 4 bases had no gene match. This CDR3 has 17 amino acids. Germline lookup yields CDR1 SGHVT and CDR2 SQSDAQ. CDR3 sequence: CASSFSLAGTNTGELFF. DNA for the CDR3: TGTGCCAGCAGCTTCTCACTAGCGGGGACGAACACCGGGGAGCTGTTTTTT.

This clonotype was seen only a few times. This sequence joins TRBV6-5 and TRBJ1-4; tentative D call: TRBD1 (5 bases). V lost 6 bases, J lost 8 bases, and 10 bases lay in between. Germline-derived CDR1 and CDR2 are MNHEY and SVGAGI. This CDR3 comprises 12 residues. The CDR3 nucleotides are TGTGCCAGCAGCGACTGGGGGGAAAAACTGTTTTTT. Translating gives CASSDWGEKLFF.

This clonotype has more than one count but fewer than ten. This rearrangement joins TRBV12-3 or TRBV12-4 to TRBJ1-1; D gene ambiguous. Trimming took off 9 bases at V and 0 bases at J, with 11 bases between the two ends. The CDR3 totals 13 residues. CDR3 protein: CASQITLNTEAFF. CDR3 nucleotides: TGTGCCAGTCAAATTACCTTGAACACTGAAGCTTTCTTT.

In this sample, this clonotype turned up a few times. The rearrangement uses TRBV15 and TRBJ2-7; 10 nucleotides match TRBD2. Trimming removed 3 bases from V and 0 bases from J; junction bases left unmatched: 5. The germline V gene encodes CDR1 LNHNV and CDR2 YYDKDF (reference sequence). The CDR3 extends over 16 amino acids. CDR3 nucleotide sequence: TGTGCCACCAGCAGTACTGGACTAGCGGCCTCCTACGAGCAGTACTTC. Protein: CATSSTGLAASYEQYF.

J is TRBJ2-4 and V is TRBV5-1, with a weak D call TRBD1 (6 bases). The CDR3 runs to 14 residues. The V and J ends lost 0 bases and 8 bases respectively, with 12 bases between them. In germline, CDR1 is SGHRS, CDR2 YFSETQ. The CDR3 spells CASSLEQGSHIQYF. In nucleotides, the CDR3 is TGCGCCAGCAGCTTGGAACAGGGATCCCACATTCAGTACTTC.

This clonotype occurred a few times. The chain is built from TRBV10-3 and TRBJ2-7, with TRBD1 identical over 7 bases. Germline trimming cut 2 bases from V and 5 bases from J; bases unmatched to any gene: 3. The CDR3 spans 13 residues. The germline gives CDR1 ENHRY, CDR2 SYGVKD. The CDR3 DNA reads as TGTGCCATCAGTGAGGACAGGGACAACGAGCAGTACTTC. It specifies CAISEDRDNEQYF.

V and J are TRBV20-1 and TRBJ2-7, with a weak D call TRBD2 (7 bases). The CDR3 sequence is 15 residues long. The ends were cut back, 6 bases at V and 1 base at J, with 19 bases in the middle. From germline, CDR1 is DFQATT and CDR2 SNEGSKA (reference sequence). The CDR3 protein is CSALLGGAPSYEQYF. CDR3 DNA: TGCAGTGCCTTACTGGGGGGGGCCCCGTCCTACGAGCAGTACTTC.

Here the CDR3 DNA reads TGTGCCACCAATTCCGGGACAGGGGTCCAAAACATTCAGTACTTC. Translating it yields CATNSGTGVQNIQYF. The chain recombines TRBV24-1 with TRBJ2-4; 10 positions agree with TRBD1. This CDR3 spans 15 amino acids. With 8 bases clipped from V and 5 bases from J, the junction kept 8 bases outside the gene matches. Germline V lookup: CDR1 KGHDR, CDR2 SFDVKD.